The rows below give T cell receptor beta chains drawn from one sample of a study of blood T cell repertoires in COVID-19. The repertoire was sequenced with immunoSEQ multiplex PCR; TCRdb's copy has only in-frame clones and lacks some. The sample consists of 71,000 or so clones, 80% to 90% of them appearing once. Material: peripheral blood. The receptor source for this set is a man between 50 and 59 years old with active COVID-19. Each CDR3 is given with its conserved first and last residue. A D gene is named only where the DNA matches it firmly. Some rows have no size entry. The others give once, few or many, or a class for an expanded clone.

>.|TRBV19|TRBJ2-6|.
TGTGCCAGTAGTGACAGGCCTGGGGCCAACGTCCTGACTTTC
CASSDRPGANVLTF
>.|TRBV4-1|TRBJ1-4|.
TGCGCCAGCAGCCAAGCCAGTCTCCGGGCGAGCCTGGGCCGGGGGATAATTGAAAAACTGTTTTTT
CASSQASLRASLGRGIIEKLFF
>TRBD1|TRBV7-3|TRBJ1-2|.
TGTGCCAGCAGCTTAAGTCAGGGGGCGGCCGGCTACACCTTC
CASSLSQGAAGYTF
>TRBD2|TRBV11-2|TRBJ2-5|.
TGTGCCAGCAGCTTTGCGGGGGGGGGAGAGACCCAGTACTTC
CASSFAGGGETQYF
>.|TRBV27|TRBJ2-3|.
TGTGCCAGCAGTCTCGGGGGGCGAGATACGCAGTATTTT
CASSLGGRDTQYF
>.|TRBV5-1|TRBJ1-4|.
TGCGCCAGCAGCTTGGCCACAGGGAAGATTGAAAAACTGTTTTTT
CASSLATGKIEKLFF
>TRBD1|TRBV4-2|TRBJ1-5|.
TGTGCCAGCAGCTCAAGCCTCGGGACAGGGAATGTCCTGGATCAGCCCCAGCATTTT
CASSSSLGTGNVLDQPQHF
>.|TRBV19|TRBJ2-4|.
TGTGCCAGTAGTAAGGACGGGGAAAAGGCTCAGTACTTC
CASSKDGEKAQYF
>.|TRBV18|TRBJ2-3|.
TGTGCCAGCTCACCGGGGCAGCACCCAGATACGCAGTATTTT
CASSPGQHPDTQYF
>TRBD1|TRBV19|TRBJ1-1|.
TGTGCCAGTAGTTACAGGGGGAGGATGAACACTGAAGCTTTCTTT
CASSYRGRMNTEAFF
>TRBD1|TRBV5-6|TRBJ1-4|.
TGTGCCAGCAGCCAAACAGGGGCAACTAATGAAAAACTGTTTTTT
CASSQTGATNEKLFF
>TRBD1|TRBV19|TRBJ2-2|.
TGTGCCAGTAGTATGACAGGGGGCCCCGGGGAGCTGTTTTTT
CASSMTGGPGELFF
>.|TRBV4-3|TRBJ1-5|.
TGCGCCAGCAGCCAAGACCCGACAAGTACTGGGCCCCAGCATTTT
CASSQDPTSTGPQHF
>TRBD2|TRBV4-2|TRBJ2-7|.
TGTGCCAGCAGCCAAGATCTAGCGGGAAGCGGGAGCCACGAGCAGTACTTC
CASSQDLAGSGSHEQYF
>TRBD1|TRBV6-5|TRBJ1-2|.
TGTGCCAGCATGGGACAGGGAAACTATGGCTACACCTTC
CASMGQGNYGYTF
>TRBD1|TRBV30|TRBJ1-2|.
TGTGCCTGGGGCAAAACAGGGGGCTCCGGCTATGGCTACACCTTC
CAWGKTGGSGYGYTF
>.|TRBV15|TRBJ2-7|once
TGTGCCACCAGCAGGGGACTTGGGGGACCTTCTATTTACGAGCAGTACTTC
CATSRGLGGPSIYEQYF
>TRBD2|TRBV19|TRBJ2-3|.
TGTGCCAGTAGTAAAGTAGCGGGGGGCACAGATACGCAGTATTTT
CASSKVAGGTDTQYF
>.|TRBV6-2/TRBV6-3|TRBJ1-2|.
TGTGCCAGCAGTTACCGCAGGGGTCTCCCTAACTATGGCTACACCTTC
CASSYRRGLPNYGYTF
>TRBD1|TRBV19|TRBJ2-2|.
TGTGCCAGTAGCCCACAGGGGCCCGGGGAGCTGTTTTTT
CASSPQGPGELFF
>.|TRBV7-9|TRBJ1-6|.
TGTGCCAGCAGCTTACCAGGGATTAATTCACCCCTCCACTTT
CASSLPGINSPLHF
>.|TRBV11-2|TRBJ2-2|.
TGTGCCAGCAGCTTAGACCCGGGTTCGGGCACCGGGGAGCTGTTTTTT
CASSLDPGSGTGELFF
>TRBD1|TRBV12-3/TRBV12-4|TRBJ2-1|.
TGTGCCAGCAGCTCAAGGGACAGGGAACCGTTCTTC
CASSSRDREPFF
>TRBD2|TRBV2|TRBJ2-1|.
TGTGCCAGCAGTGAACAGCGGGGCATAAATGAGCAGTTCTTC
CASSEQRGINEQFF
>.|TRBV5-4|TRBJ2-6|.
TGTGCCAGCAGCTACAGACAGGCATCCCACGTCCTGACTTTC
CASSYRQASHVLTF
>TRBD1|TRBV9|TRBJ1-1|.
TGTGCCAGCACCAATACAGGGGCTGGTGAAGCTTTCTTT
CASTNTGAGEAFF
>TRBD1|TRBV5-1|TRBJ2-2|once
TGCGCCAGCAGCCATGGACAGGGAAGGGTAGCCGGGGAGCTGTTTTTT
CASSHGQGRVAGELFF
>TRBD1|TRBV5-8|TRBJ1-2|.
TGTGCCAGCAGCGAAGCCGGGACAGGGTTTTGGTATGGCTACACCTTC
CASSEAGTGFWYGYTF